This T cell receptor beta chain was captured by sequencing in a study of blood T cells in healthy people across ages. Combining a sample-barcoded 5' primer with a J-beta primer mix, a second PCR ran for roughly 7 to 12 cycles. TCRdb ran MiXCR on the 5' RACE reads and lists one entry per CDR3 protein. This table has approximately 790,000 distinct CDR3 sequences, around 68% appearing once. As regards this clonotype: The antigen remains undetermined.

Healthy individuals of Caucasian origin from Russia, aged roughly 6 to 100, served as donors. Whole-study findings and limits: Both naive CD4+ cell counts and diversity were greater in long-lived donors than in aged donors.

CDR3 length: 16 residues. Germline V gene lookup returns CDR1 ENHRY and CDR2 SYGVKD. Trimming removed 4 bases from V and 0 bases from J; junction bases left unmatched: 6. The chain uses TRBV10-3 and TRBJ2-3, with 8 bases aligning to TRBD2. The sequence derives from a man aged 25-45 years in good health. Sequencing was performed on blood. The CDR3 loop reads CAISGSGAGSTDTQYF. The CDR3 nucleotides are TGTGCCATCAGTGGTAGCGGGGCTGGTAGCACAGATACGCAGTATTTT.